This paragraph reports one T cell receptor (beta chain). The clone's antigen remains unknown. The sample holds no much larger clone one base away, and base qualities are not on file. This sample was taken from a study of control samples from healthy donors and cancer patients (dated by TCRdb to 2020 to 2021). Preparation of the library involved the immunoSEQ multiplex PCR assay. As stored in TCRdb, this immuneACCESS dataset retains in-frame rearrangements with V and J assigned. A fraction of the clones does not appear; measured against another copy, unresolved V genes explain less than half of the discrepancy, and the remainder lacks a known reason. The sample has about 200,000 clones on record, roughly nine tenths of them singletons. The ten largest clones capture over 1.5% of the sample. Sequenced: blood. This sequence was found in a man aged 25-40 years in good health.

The CDR3 sequence is CASGTANNYGYTF. The DNA reads TGTGCCAGCGGGACAGCAAATAACTATGGCTACACCTTC. Rearrangement joined TRBV19 to TRBJ1-2, with 7 middle bases fitting TRBD1. CDR1 and CDR2, looked up from the germline V gene (reference sequence), are LNHDA and SQIVND. The CDR3 covers 13 residues, taking in both the cysteine and the phenylalanine. The entry retains the CDR3 DNA only, 39 bases that are in frame from base 1. V trim: 9 bases; J trim: 1 base; unmatched bases: 5.